These 23 T cell receptor beta chains were all obtained from the same sample, sequenced in a study of blood T cells in healthy people across ages. A second about 6 to 11 cycle PCR used barcoded and J-beta primers. In TCRdb, the 5' RACE reads were re-called with MiXCR into one record per CDR3 protein. The data contain about 780,000 distinct CDR3 sequences, less than 60% of them singletons. Specimen: blood. Source of these receptors: a man older than 75 in good health.

This clonotype showed up many times. The gene calls are TRBV14 and TRBJ2-4; tentative D call: TRBD2 (5 bases). V gave up 4 bases and J gave up 0 bases, with 16 bases separating them. The CDR3 consists of 17 residues. Germline CDR1 is SGHDN and CDR2 is FVKESK. The DNA of the CDR3 is TGTGCCAGCAGCCTCCTGTCGTCGGGGAGAGCCAAAAACATTCAGTACTTC. This translates into CASSLLSSGRAKNIQYF.

This clonotype came up many times. The rearrangement uses TRBV28 and TRBJ2-3, with D perhaps matching TRBD1 or TRBD2 (5 bases each). This CDR3 has 12 amino acids. V was shortened by 3 bases and J by 14 bases, with 15 bases between the two germline ends. Germline-derived CDR1 and CDR2 are MDHEN and SYDVKM. This chain's CDR3 is CASSFRDLRRYF. For the CDR3, the DNA is TGTGCCAGCAGTTTCCGGGACCTGCGTAGGTATTTT.

This clonotype was found a few times. CDR3 residues: CASSLPGTGDEKLFF. The CDR3 DNA reads as TGCGCCAGCAGCCTCCCAGGGACAGGGGACGAAAAACTGTTTTTT. V is TRBV4-1 and J is TRBJ1-4, with 10 bases identical to TRBD1. CDR3 length equals 15 residues. The germline V gene has CDR1 MGHRA and CDR2 YSYEKL. The V segment lost 4 bases and the J segment 8 bases; nucleotides outside the gene matches: 7.

In this sample, this clonotype turned up many times. J is TRBJ2-3 and V is TRBV20-1; perhaps TRBD1 as D (6 bases). The germline gives CDR1 DFQATT, CDR2 SNEGSKA (reference sequence). CDR3 size: 16 residues. The ends were cut back, 4 bases at V and 0 bases at J, with 17 bases in the middle. CDR3 residues: CSAKFSGASSTDTQYF. The CDR3 nucleotides are TGCAGTGCTAAATTCTCAGGGGCTTCTAGCACAGATACGCAGTATTTT.

This clonotype was recorded only once. The chain employs TRBV6-8 and TRBJ2-1, with 11 bases fitting TRBD2. Germline V gene sequence: CDR1 MNHGY, CDR2 SAAAGT. The CDR3 loop spans 15 amino acids. The V segment lost 7 bases and the J segment 4 bases; nucleotides outside the gene matches: 6. In nucleotides, the CDR3 is TGTGCCAGCAAAGTGGGACTAGCGGTTTACAATGAGCAGTTCTTC. Protein: CASKVGLAVYNEQFF.

The genes are TRBV30 and TRBJ2-7, with D tentatively TRBD1 (7 bases). In germline, CDR1 is GTSNPN, CDR2 SVGIG (reference sequence). The CDR3 consists of 14 residues. Trimming pared 4 bases from V and 2 bases from J, leaving 15 bases between. The CDR3 nucleotides are TGTGCCTGGATTCGGGGGACAGAGGCCTACGAGCAGTACTTC. It translates to CAWIRGTEAYEQYF.

This chain connects TRBV11-2 to TRBJ2-7, with 7 bases matching TRBD1. There are 16 residues in the CDR3. CDR1 is SGHAT, CDR2 FQNNGV, per germline. The trim removed 0 bases at V and 0 bases at J, leaving 5 bases unmatched. The chain's CDR3 is CASSLEGQKSSYEQYF. CDR3 nucleotide sequence: TGTGCCAGCAGCTTAGAGGGACAGAAAAGCTCCTACGAGCAGTACTTC.

The V gene is TRBV20-1, the J gene TRBJ2-1, with 7 bases matching TRBD2. This CDR3 is built from 12 residues. Germline V gene sequence: CDR1 DFQATT, CDR2 SNEGSKA (reference sequence). With V trimmed by 4 bases and J by 9 bases, 6 bases remained unmatched. This CDR3 reads CSATRDYGEQFF. CDR3 bases: TGCAGTGCTACCCGGGACTACGGTGAGCAGTTCTTC.

V and J are TRBV5-1 and TRBJ1-1; D unresolved. Germline V gene data show CDR1 as SGHRS and CDR2 as YFSETQ. CDR3 size: 16 residues. V lost 2 bases to trimming and J lost 1 base, with 15 bases between them. Here the CDR3 DNA reads TGCGCCAGCAGCTTAGGCGTAAGGGCATCGAACACTGAAGCTTTCTTT. Translating gives CASSLGVRASNTEAFF.

This clonotype was observed at least ten times. A read error is possible here, since a much larger clone lies one base away. This chain uses TRBV7-2 with TRBJ2-4, with D possibly matching TRBD2 (6 bases). Trimming removed 5 bases at V and 8 bases at J, with 19 bases between. The CDR3 extends over 15 amino acids. Germline values: CDR1 SGHTA, CDR2 FQGNSA. DNA of the CDR3: TGTGCCAGCAGCCCGAGCCGGGGACTTGAACACATTCAGTACTTC. Protein sequence: CASSPSRGLEHIQYF.

The rearrangement joins TRBV4-1 to TRBJ2-7, with 11 nucleotides matching TRBD2. The germline V gene has CDR1 MGHRA and CDR2 YSYEKL. There are 16 residues in the CDR3. J lost 3 bases, V lost 1 base, and 5 bases had no gene match. CDR3 loop: CASSQAVAGGIYEQYF. In nucleotides, the CDR3 is TGCGCCAGCAGCCAAGCAGTAGCGGGAGGGATCTACGAGCAGTACTTC.

This clonotype was detected only a few times. The chain is built from TRBV28 and TRBJ2-1, with 9 bases matching TRBD2. V was clipped by 3 bases and J by 3 bases; unmatched bases: 6. This CDR3 comprises 16 residues. The germline V gene has CDR1 MDHEN and CDR2 SYDVKM. CDR3 in DNA: TGTGCCAGCAGTTTCCGAGCGGGAGGTTTCTACAATGAGCAGTTCTTC. It specifies CASSFRAGGFYNEQFF.

This clonotype has more than one count but fewer than ten. This may stem from a read error, because a much larger clone lies one nucleotide away. This chain joins TRBV5-6 and TRBJ2-3, with no clear D. V was cut by 3 bases and J by 2 bases, with 4 bases left in between. There are 12 residues in the CDR3. Germline CDR1 SGHDT, CDR2 YYEEEE. The CDR3 bases are TGTGCCAGCAGCTACGCCACAGATACGCAGTATTTT. Translated, it gives CASSYATDTQYF.

The chain links TRBV25-1 to TRBJ1-2; D is unresolved. This CDR3 is built from 12 residues. V lost 3 bases and J lost 5, with 7 bases in between. CDR1 is MGHDK and CDR2 is SYGVNS in the germline V gene. The CDR3 protein is CASSDGRYGYTF. The DNA for the CDR3 is TGTGCCAGCAGTGACGGACGTTATGGCTACACCTTC.

This clonotype has a handful of counts. This chain links TRBV20-1 with TRBJ2-1; 9 bases fit TRBD2. This CDR3 has 14 residues. J lost 9 bases, V lost 4 bases, and 10 bases had no gene match. The germline V gene encodes CDR1 DFQATT and CDR2 SNEGSKA (reference sequence). The DNA of the CDR3 is TGCAGTGCTATCAGATTAGCGGGAGCGGCTGAGCAGTTCTTC. The encoded protein is CSAIRLAGAAEQFF.

The J gene is TRBJ2-4, the V gene TRBV20-1; D may be TRBD2 (5 bases). The ends were cut back, 1 base at V and 3 bases at J, with 7 bases in the middle. CDR1 DFQATT and CDR2 SNEGSKA come from the germline V gene (reference sequence). This CDR3 comprises 13 residues. The CDR3 is CSARGRLKNIQYF. CDR3 sequence (DNA): TGCAGTGCTAGAGGGAGGCTCAAAAACATTCAGTACTTC.

This clonotype was detected many times. The chain joins TRBV2 to TRBJ2-5; tentative D call: TRBD1 (5 bases). V lost 8 bases, J lost 5 bases, and 12 bases lay in between. CDR1 is SNHLY, CDR2 FYNNEI, per germline. CDR3 size: 12 residues. CDR3 loop: CASSQAGETQYF. For the CDR3, the DNA is TGTGCCAGCTCACAGGCCGGCGAGACCCAGTACTTC.

With regard to this clonotype: A much larger clone sits a single nucleotide away, making a read error possible. V usage is TRBV20-1 and J usage is TRBJ2-3, with a possible D match to TRBD2 (6 bases). The germline gives CDR1 DFQATT, CDR2 SNEGSKA (reference sequence). Trimming left V 0 bases short and J 4 bases short, with 14 bases between. The CDR3 has 15 residues. CDR3 residues: CSARDGQASADTQYF. DNA for the CDR3: TGCAGTGCTAGAGATGGGCAGGCTAGCGCAGATACGCAGTATTTT.

This clonotype was counted a few times. The chain joins TRBV29-1 to TRBJ1-5; 8 positions match TRBD1. The J segment lost 6 bases and the V segment lost 7 bases, leaving 8 bases of the junction unmatched. CDR3 length equals 13 residues. Germline loops: CDR1 SQVTM, CDR2 ANQGSEA. CDR3 sequence: CSGGQARGQPQHF. For the CDR3, the DNA is TGCAGCGGGGGACAGGCTAGAGGTCAGCCCCAGCATTTT.

To note about this clonotype: A clone one base away is much larger, so this may be a read error. The V call is TRBV5-1, the J call TRBJ2-7, with 9 bases fitting TRBD2. Germline V gives CDR1 SGHRS, CDR2 YFSETQ. V gave up 4 bases and J gave up 5 bases; unmatched junction bases: 7. The CDR3 is 14 residues long. The CDR3 DNA reads as TGCGCCAGCAGCGCGGGACTAGCTAACGACGAGCAGTACTTC. This translates into CASSAGLANDEQYF.

This clonotype was seen a few times. V gene TRBV20-1 combines with J gene TRBJ2-3; no firm D call. The germline V gene encodes CDR1 DFQATT and CDR2 SNEGSKA (reference sequence). The CDR3 is made up of 14 amino acids. V was shortened by 6 bases and J by 6 bases, with 19 bases between the two germline ends. The CDR3 sequence: CSAPPAIGEDTQYF. As DNA, the CDR3 is TGCAGTGCCCCCCCAGCTATCGGAGAGGATACGCAGTATTTT.

Note on this clonotype: Given a much more abundant clone one base away, this may be a read error. The chain employs TRBV7-2 and TRBJ2-3, with D unresolved. Per the germline V gene, CDR1 is SGHTA and CDR2 is FQGNSA. CDR3 length: 14 amino acids. CDR3: CASSVALSADTQYF. The CDR3 DNA sequence: TGTGCCAGCAGCGTAGCACTCTCAGCAGATACGCAGTATTTT.

This clonotype has a count of ten or more. The chain combines TRBV12-3 or TRBV12-4 with TRBJ2-1; D perhaps matches TRBD2 (5 bases). V gave up 2 bases and J gave up 2 bases, with 10 bases separating them. The CDR3 consists of 15 residues. CDR3 amino acids: CASSLSGNAYNEQFF. CDR3 coding DNA: TGTGCCAGCAGTTTATCGGGAAATGCCTACAATGAGCAGTTCTTC.